This T cell receptor beta chain was observed in a study of T cells in Graves' hyperthyroidism and ophthalmopathy. Broader study findings: The model identified upcoming ophthalmopathy a median 6.5 months ahead of onset. Clonotypes that were expanded in thyroid above 0.001 mostly appeared in blood too.

The study based diagnoses on clinical symptoms, serum thyroxine and TRAb, thyroid ultrasound and orbital computed tomography. The PBMCs studied were ones that came from 9 to 10 ml fresh peripheral blood. To note about this clonotype: Antigen specificity is unknown.

It was RNA transcripts that yielded the amplified TCR beta CDR3 regions. When the TCR CDR3 underwent first-round RT-PCR, the HTBI primer set was used. TCRdb processed the multiplex PCR reads anew with MiXCR; each CDR3 protein has one entry. This table has about 690,000 distinct CDR3 sequences, 15% to 20% appearing once. This CDR3 region has 15 residues. From germline, CDR1 is MNHNS and CDR2 SASEGT. J gave up 2 bases and V 6 bases, and 6 bases lay outside the gene matches. The rearrangement uses TRBV6-1 and TRBJ2-3, with 9 bases that match TRBD2. Sequencing was carried out using blood. The clonotype was recovered from a man aged 45-65 years with Graves' hyperthyroidism. The CDR3 sequence is CASRPSGATTDTQYF. CDR3 DNA: TGTGCCAGCAGACCTAGCGGGGCAACCACAGATACGCAGTATTTT.